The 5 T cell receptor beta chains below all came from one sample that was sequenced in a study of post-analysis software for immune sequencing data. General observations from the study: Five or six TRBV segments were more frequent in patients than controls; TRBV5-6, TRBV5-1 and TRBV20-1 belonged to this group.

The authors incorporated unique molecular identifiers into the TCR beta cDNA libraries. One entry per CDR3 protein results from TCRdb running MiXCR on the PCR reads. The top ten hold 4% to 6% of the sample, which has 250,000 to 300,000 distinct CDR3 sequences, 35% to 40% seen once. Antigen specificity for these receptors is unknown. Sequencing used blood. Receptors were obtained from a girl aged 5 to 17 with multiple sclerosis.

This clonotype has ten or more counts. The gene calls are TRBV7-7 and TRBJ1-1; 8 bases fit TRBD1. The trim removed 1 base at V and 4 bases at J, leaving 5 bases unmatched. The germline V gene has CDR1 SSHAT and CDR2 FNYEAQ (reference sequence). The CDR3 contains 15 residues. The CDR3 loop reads CASSLDDRGATEAFF. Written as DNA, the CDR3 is TGTGCCAGCAGCTTAGACGACAGGGGCGCCACTGAAGCTTTCTTT.

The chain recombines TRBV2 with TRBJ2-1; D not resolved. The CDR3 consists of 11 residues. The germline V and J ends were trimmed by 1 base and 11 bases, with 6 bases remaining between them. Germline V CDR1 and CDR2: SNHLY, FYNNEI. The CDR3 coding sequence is TGTGCCAGCAGTGAAGGGCCGAAGCAGTTCTTC. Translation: CASSEGPKQFF. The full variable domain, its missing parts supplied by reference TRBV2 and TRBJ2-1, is EPEVTQTPSHQVTQMGQEVILRCVPISNHLYFYWYRQILGQKVEFLVSFYNNEISEKSEIFDDQFSVERPDGSNFTLKIRSTKLEDSAMYFCASSEGPKQFFGPGTRLTVL.

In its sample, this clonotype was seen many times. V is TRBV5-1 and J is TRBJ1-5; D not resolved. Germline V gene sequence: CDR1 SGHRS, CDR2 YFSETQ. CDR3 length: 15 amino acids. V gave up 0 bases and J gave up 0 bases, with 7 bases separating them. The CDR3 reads CASSLDVYSNQPQHF. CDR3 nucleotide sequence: TGCGCCAGCAGCTTGGATGTCTATAGCAATCAGCCCCAGCATTTT.

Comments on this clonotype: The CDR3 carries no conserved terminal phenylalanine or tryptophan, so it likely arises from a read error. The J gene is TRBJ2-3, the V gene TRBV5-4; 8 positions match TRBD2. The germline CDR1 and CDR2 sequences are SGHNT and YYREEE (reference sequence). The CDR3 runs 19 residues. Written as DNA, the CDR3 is TGTGCCAGCAGCTTGGGATCCGGGGGGGATTTCGTATCCACAGATGCGCAGTATTAT. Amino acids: CASSLGSGGDFVSTDAQYY.

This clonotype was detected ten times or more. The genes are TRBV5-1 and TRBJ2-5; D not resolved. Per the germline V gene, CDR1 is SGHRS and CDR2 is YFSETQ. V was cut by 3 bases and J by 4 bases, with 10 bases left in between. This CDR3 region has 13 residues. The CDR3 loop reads CASSSPGAETQYF. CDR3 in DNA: TGCGCCAGCAGCTCTCCCGGCGCAGAGACCCAGTACTTC.